One and the same sample provided the 30 T cell receptor beta chains below, sequenced in a study of T cells in Graves' hyperthyroidism and ophthalmopathy. The CDR3 regions of TCR beta were amplified from RNA transcripts. A set of HTBI primers served as the primers for a first-round RT-PCR of the TCR CDR3. Via MiXCR, TCRdb re-called the multiplex PCR reads, giving one row per CDR3 protein. The table lists roughly 300,000 distinct CDR3 sequences, roughly 20% of them singletons. Input material: blood. Every receptor here comes from a woman between 50 and 59 years old with Graves' hyperthyroidism.

This clonotype was seen a few times. The gene calls are TRBV5-1 and TRBJ1-2, with 9 bases that match TRBD1. The CDR3 contains 14 residues. V shed 3 bases, J shed 6 bases, and the junction held 6 bases outside the gene matches. The germline V gene has CDR1 SGHRS and CDR2 YFSETQ. The CDR3 nucleotides are TGCGCCAGCAGCTCTACAGGGGGCCCCGATGGCTACACCTTC. It yields the protein CASSSTGGPDGYTF.

The chain has TRBV24-1 and TRBJ2-1, with 10 positions matching TRBD2. Germline trimming cut 7 bases from V and 5 bases from J; bases unmatched to any gene: 7. The CDR3 is made up of 15 amino acids. CDR1 and CDR2 from the germline V gene are KGHDR and SFDVKD. As DNA, the CDR3 is TGTGCCACCAGCGATAGCGGGAGGTTCGACAATGAGCAGTTCTTC. Encoded protein: CATSDSGRFDNEQFF.

This clonotype was counted many times. This rearrangement joins TRBV28 to TRBJ2-1, with no clear D. CDR1 and CDR2 from the germline V gene are MDHEN and SYDVKM. The CDR3 runs to 11 residues. Trimming cost V 2 bases and J 6 bases, with 2 bases left between them. The CDR3 DNA is TGTGCCAGCAGTTTAGTCAATGAGCAGTTCTTC. It codes for CASSLVNEQFF.

Only a few counts were recorded for this clonotype. The chain recombines TRBV20-1 with TRBJ2-1, with a possible D match to TRBD2 (6 bases). The germline V and J ends were trimmed by 3 bases and 0 bases, with 21 bases remaining between them. The CDR3 consists of 18 residues. CDR1 and CDR2 from the germline V gene are DFQATT and SNEGSKA (reference sequence). CDR3 sequence reads: CSARDSLWRGDSYNEQFF. The CDR3 DNA reads as TGCAGTGCTAGGGATTCCCTGTGGCGGGGAGACTCCTACAATGAGCAGTTCTTC.

This clonotype was observed at least ten times. The chain employs TRBV6-1 and TRBJ2-1, with 12 bases that match TRBD2. Losses at the gene ends were 5 bases for V and 10 bases for J; bases not matched to a gene: 15. This CDR3 has 17 residues. In germline, CDR1 is MNHNS, CDR2 SASEGT. CDR3 nucleotide sequence: TGTGCCAGCAGTAGATTCATCTCTAGCGGGGGGGCCGGGGAGCAGTTCTTC. As protein: CASSRFISSGGAGEQFF.

The rearrangement uses TRBV14 and TRBJ2-7; D is undetermined. Germline V CDR1 and CDR2: SGHDN, FVKESK. The CDR3 sequence is 16 residues long. V lost 0 bases to trimming and J lost 0 bases, with 12 bases between them. In nucleotides, the CDR3 is TGTGCCAGCAGCCAAGATACCAGTATGAGCTCCTACGAGCAGTACTTC. It is translated as CASSQDTSMSSYEQYF.

The chain carries TRBV10-1 and TRBJ1-2, with D perhaps matching TRBD1 (5 bases). The CDR3 runs 13 residues. CDR1 is WNHNN, CDR2 SYGVQD, per germline (reference sequence). The V and J ends lost 6 bases and 0 bases respectively, with 8 bases between them. CDR3 sequence (DNA): TGCGCCAGCAGAGCGACAGCTAACTATGGCTACACCTTC. Translating gives CASRATANYGYTF.

This clonotype was observed a handful of times. The genes are TRBV19 and TRBJ1-3; D gene ambiguous. The CDR3 totals 15 residues. Germline V gives CDR1 LNHDA, CDR2 SQIVND (reference sequence). V was cut by 6 bases and J by 0 bases, with 12 bases left in between. The CDR3 DNA reads TGTGCCAGTAGGCCTCGACGGAACTCTGGAAACACCATATATTTT. Its protein product is CASRPRRNSGNTIYF.

The rearrangement links TRBV27 to TRBJ1-1, with a tentative D call TRBD1 (6 bases). Germline CDR1 is MNHEY and CDR2 is SMNVEV (reference sequence). The CDR3 has 15 amino acids. The V gene lost 2 bases and the J gene lost 4 bases, with 14 bases spanning the gap. The CDR3 sequence: CASSLGRAGVTEAFF. The CDR3 bases are TGTGCCAGCAGTTTAGGTAGGGCAGGGGTCACTGAAGCTTTCTTT.

The chain uses TRBV12-3 or TRBV12-4 and TRBJ1-2, with unresolved D. The CDR3 sequence is 13 residues long. Between the trimmed V and J ends, which lost 6 bases and 0 bases, there was a span of 8 bases. The CDR3 DNA sequence: TGTGCCAGCAGGCGGACCGCTAACTATGGCTACACCTTC. Its translation is CASRRTANYGYTF.

This clonotype has at least ten counts. The chain uses TRBV30 and TRBJ1-1; the D is unclear. With 5 bases removed from V and 1 base from J, the gap between germline ends came to 5 bases. Per the germline V gene, CDR1 is GTSNPN and CDR2 is SVGIG (reference sequence). CDR3 length equals 11 residues. The DNA of the CDR3 is TGTGCCTGGCATGCGAACACTGAAGCTTTCTTT. Protein sequence: CAWHANTEAFF.

The genes are TRBV19 and TRBJ2-5, with 10 bases that match TRBD1. This CDR3 is built from 15 residues. The V segment lost 6 bases and the J segment 5 bases; nucleotides outside the gene matches: 9. Germline lookup yields CDR1 LNHDA and CDR2 SQIVND (reference sequence). The CDR3 DNA reads as TGTGCCAGTAGCTCCGGGACAGGGGTTGCGGAGACCCAGTACTTC. It specifies CASSSGTGVAETQYF.

This clonotype showed up many times. J is TRBJ1-2 and V is TRBV3-1, with 7 nucleotides matching TRBD1. This CDR3 has 14 amino acids. CDR1 is LGHDT and CDR2 is YNNKEL in the germline V gene (reference sequence). Trimming at V came to 0 bases and at J to 8 bases, leaving 6 bases not matched to a gene. CDR3: CASSQDGQGDGYTF. As DNA, the CDR3 is TGTGCCAGCAGCCAAGATGGCCAGGGGGACGGCTACACCTTC.

This clonotype was seen more than once but under ten times. V and J are TRBV5-8 and TRBJ1-2, with 9 nucleotides matching TRBD1. The germline V gene encodes CDR1 SGHTS and CDR2 YDEGEE. The CDR3 covers 18 residues. The trim removed 3 bases at V and 4 bases at J, leaving 16 bases unmatched. CDR3 sequence reads: CASSSKGQGPLSGYGYTF. The CDR3 region has the DNA TGTGCCAGCAGCTCGAAGGGACAGGGACCACTCAGCGGCTATGGCTACACCTTC.

Only a few counts were recorded for this clonotype. The rearrangement links TRBV18 to TRBJ1-4; 7 bases are a match to TRBD1. Germline values: CDR1 KGHSH, CDR2 LQKENI. V lost 6 bases to trimming and J lost 7 bases; unmatched junction nucleotides: 11. There are 15 residues in the CDR3. CDR3 protein: CASSPDRVASEKLFF. DNA for the CDR3: TGTGCCAGCTCCCCCGACAGGGTGGCGAGTGAAAAACTGTTTTTT. The whole variable domain, filled in from reference TRBV18 and TRBJ1-4, reads NAGVMQNPRHLVRRRGQEARLRCSPMKGHSHVYWYRQLPEEGLKFMVYLQKENIIDESGMPKERFSAEFPKEGPSILRIQQVVRGDSAAYFCASSPDRVASEKLFFGSGTQLSVL.

This clonotype was detected ten times or more. Sequence at one end of the junction differs from germline and may be a read error. Here the CDR3 reads CASSKDRGPGAEAFF. The CDR3 nucleotides read TGTGCCAGCAGCAAAGACCGGGGCCCTGGAGCTGAAGCTTTCTTT. The chain recombines TRBV3-1 with TRBJ1-1, with D maybe TRBD1 (5 bases). Germline V gene sequence: CDR1 LGHDT, CDR2 YNNKEL (reference sequence). The CDR3 loop spans 15 amino acids.

This clonotype was seen a handful of times. This chain uses TRBV30 with TRBJ2-2, with D possibly being TRBD1 or TRBD2 (6 bases each). V lost 3 bases, J lost 6 bases, and 11 bases lay in between. The CDR3 spans 13 residues. CDR1 is GTSNPN, CDR2 SVGIG, per germline (reference sequence). The CDR3 sequence is CAWRGGGPGELFF. CDR3 DNA sequence: TGTGCCTGGAGGGGTGGGGGGCCCGGGGAGCTGTTTTTT.

This clonotype has a handful of counts. V gene TRBV12-3 or TRBV12-4 combines with J gene TRBJ1-6, with TRBD1 identical over 7 bases. Trimming at V came to 8 bases and at J to 12 bases, leaving 10 bases not matched to a gene. There are 13 residues in the CDR3. CDR3 sequence reads: CASLLGGLGPLHF. In DNA form, the CDR3 reads TGTGCCAGCCTCCTAGGGGGCCTAGGACCCCTCCACTTT.

This clonotype has a count of ten or more. This chain connects TRBV11-2 to TRBJ2-3; 7 bases agree with TRBD1. V was pared by 0 bases and J by 6 bases, with 6 bases of the junction left unmatched. This CDR3 is built from 15 residues. The germline CDR1 and CDR2 sequences are SGHAT and FQNNGV. In nucleotides, the CDR3 is TGTGCCAGCAGCTTAGAGGGACAGCGTTTTGATACGCAGTATTTT. As protein: CASSLEGQRFDTQYF. The full variable domain, in which reference TRBV11-2 and TRBJ2-3 provide the parts outside the CDR3, is EAGVAQSPRYKIIEKRQSVAFWCNPISGHATLYWYQQILGQGPKLLIQFQNNGVVDDSQLPKDRFSAERLKGVDSTLKIQPAKLEDSAVYLCASSLEGQRFDTQYFGPGTRLTVL.

This clonotype was detected ten times or more. The chain has TRBV20-1 and TRBJ2-1, with 11 bases matching TRBD2. Germline V gene data show CDR1 as DFQATT and CDR2 as SNEGSKA (reference sequence). The trim removed 1 base at V and 0 bases at J, leaving 2 bases unmatched. The CDR3 totals 16 residues. CDR3: CSARGLAGLSYNEQFF. The CDR3 DNA follows: TGCAGTGCTAGAGGACTAGCGGGACTCTCCTACAATGAGCAGTTCTTC.

This rearrangement joins TRBV5-1 to TRBJ2-7; the D gene is possibly TRBD1 (6 bases). Trimming stripped 7 bases from V and 5 bases from J, with 19 bases between. Germline V lookup: CDR1 SGHRS, CDR2 YFSETQ. This CDR3 contains 14 residues. CDR3 sequence (DNA): TGCGCCAGCTCCCGAGGGGGTGCCGCCCACGAGCAGTACTTC. Translating gives CASSRGGAAHEQYF.

This clonotype was seen ten or more times. V usage is TRBV2 and J usage is TRBJ2-5, with a weak D call TRBD1 (6 bases). V was shortened by 6 bases and J by 5 bases, with 22 bases between the two germline ends. Germline V gene sequence: CDR1 SNHLY, CDR2 FYNNEI. The CDR3 sequence is 16 residues long. The CDR3 protein is CASSLWTDRNRETQYF. The CDR3 DNA reads TGTGCCAGCAGCCTGTGGACAGACAGAAACCGGGAGACCCAGTACTTC. The whole variable domain, remainder taken from reference TRBV2 and TRBJ2-5, is EPEVTQTPSHQVTQMGQEVILRCVPISNHLYFYWYRQILGQKVEFLVSFYNNEISEKSEIFDDQFSVERPDGSNFTLKIRSTKLEDSAMYFCASSLWTDRNRETQYFGPGTRLLVL.

This clonotype was recorded many times. This sequence joins TRBV11-2 and TRBJ1-5; the D gene is possibly TRBD1 (5 bases). Germline assignment: CDR1 SGHAT and CDR2 FQNNGV. V lost 0 bases and J lost 7, with 13 bases in between. The CDR3 is 15 residues long. The DNA of the CDR3 is TGTGCCAGCAGCTTAGATCAAGGGGCAAAACAGCCCCAGCATTTT. Translation: CASSLDQGAKQPQHF.

The table lists this clonotype with many counts. The rearrangement joins TRBV5-1 to TRBJ1-1; D gene uncertain. The CDR3 is made up of 13 amino acids. Germline loops: CDR1 SGHRS, CDR2 YFSETQ. V lost 0 bases to trimming and J lost 5 bases, with 8 bases between them. In DNA form, the CDR3 reads TGCGCCAGCAGCTTGGAAGCGGTGACTGAAGCTTTCTTT. Translating it yields CASSLEAVTEAFF.

V is TRBV5-4 and J is TRBJ2-2; unclear D gene. Germline V gene lookup returns CDR1 SGHNT and CDR2 YYREEE (reference sequence). Trimming removed 3 bases from V and 5 bases from J, with 8 bases in between. The CDR3 is made up of 13 amino acids. CDR3 nucleotide sequence: TGTGCCAGCAGCTCCTTTAAGACCGGGGAGCTGTTTTTT. It is translated as CASSSFKTGELFF.

There are many counts of this clonotype. The chain employs TRBV2 and TRBJ1-3; TRBD1 might be the D (6 bases). Germline CDR1 is SNHLY and CDR2 is FYNNEI. V lost 5 bases and J lost 1, with 12 bases in between. This CDR3 is 15 amino acids long. This CDR3 is CASSFLGQSGNTIYF. In DNA, the CDR3 is TGTGCCAGCAGTTTCCTCGGACAGTCTGGAAACACCATATATTTT.

Many counts were recorded for this clonotype. The chain joins TRBV28 to TRBJ2-1, with 11 bases identical to TRBD2. Germline lookup yields CDR1 MDHEN and CDR2 SYDVKM. The CDR3 has 16 residues. V lost 5 bases to trimming and J lost 6 bases; unmatched junction nucleotides: 9. The CDR3 DNA is TGTGCCAGCAGTCCACCTGCTAGCGGGAGGTTCAATGAGCAGTTCTTC. Translation gives CASSPPASGRFNEQFF.

This chain connects TRBV6-1 to TRBJ2-7; the D gene is possibly TRBD2 (7 bases). This CDR3 has 11 residues. V shed 10 bases and J shed 3 bases, with 10 bases lying between them. Per germline, CDR1 MNHNS and CDR2 SASEGT. The CDR3 here is CAMGGGYEQYF. The CDR3, as DNA: TGTGCCATGGGAGGGGGCTACGAGCAGTACTTC.

The chain couples TRBV19 to TRBJ2-2, with TRBD1 matching over 7 bases. Germline V gene sequence: CDR1 LNHDA, CDR2 SQIVND (reference sequence). This CDR3 is 16 amino acids long. Unmatched junction bases numbered 6, after V lost 2 bases and J lost 3 bases. This chain's CDR3 is CASSIYHRGHTGELFF. CDR3 nucleotides: TGTGCCAGTAGTATATACCACAGGGGCCACACCGGGGAGCTGTTTTTT.

There are a few counts of this clonotype. The chain is built from TRBV4-1 and TRBJ1-6; D unresolved. Trimming left V 4 bases short and J 0 bases short, with 13 bases between. The CDR3 length is 17 residues. The germline CDR1 and CDR2 sequences are MGHRA and YSYEKL. The CDR3 DNA is TGCGCCAGCAGCCGAGTGACGGCGAGCTCCTATAATTCACCCCTCCACTTT. As protein: CASSRVTASSYNSPLHF.